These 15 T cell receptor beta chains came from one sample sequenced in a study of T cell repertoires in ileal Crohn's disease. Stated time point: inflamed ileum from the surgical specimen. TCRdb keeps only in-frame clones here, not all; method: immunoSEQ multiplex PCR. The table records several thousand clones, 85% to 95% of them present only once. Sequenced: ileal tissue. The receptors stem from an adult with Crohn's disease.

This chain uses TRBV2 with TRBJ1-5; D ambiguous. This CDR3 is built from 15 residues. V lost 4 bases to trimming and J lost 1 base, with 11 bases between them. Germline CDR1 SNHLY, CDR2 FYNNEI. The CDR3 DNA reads TGTGCCAGCAGTGGGTTAGGGCTAAGCAATCAGCCCCAGCATTTT. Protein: CASSGLGLSNQPQHF.

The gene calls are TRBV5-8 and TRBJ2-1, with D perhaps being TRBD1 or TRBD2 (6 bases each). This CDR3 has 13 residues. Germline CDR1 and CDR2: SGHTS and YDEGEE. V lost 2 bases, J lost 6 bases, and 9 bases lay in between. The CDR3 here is CASSFRGANEQFF. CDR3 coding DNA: TGTGCCAGCAGCTTTAGGGGGGCCAATGAGCAGTTCTTC.

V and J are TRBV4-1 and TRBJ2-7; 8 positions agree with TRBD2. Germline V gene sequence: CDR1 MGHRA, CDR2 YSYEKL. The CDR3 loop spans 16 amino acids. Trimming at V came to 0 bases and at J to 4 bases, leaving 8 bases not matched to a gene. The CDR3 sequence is CASSQDGREDPYEQYF. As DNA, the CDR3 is TGCGCCAGCAGCCAAGATGGGCGGGAGGATCCATACGAGCAGTACTTC.

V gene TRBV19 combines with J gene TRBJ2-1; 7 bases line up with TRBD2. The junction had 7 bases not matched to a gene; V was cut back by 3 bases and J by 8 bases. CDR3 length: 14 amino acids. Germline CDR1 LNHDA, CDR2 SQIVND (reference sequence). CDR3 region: CASSIGGGFDEQFF. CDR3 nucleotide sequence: TGTGCCAGTAGTATTGGCGGGGGTTTTGATGAGCAGTTCTTC.

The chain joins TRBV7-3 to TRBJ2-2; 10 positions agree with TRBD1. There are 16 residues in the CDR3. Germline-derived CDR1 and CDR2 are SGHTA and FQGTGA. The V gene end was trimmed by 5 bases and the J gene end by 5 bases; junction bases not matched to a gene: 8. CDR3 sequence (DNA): TGTGCCAGCAGCGGACCGGGACAGGGGAGAACCGGGGAGCTGTTTTTT. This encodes CASSGPGQGRTGELFF.

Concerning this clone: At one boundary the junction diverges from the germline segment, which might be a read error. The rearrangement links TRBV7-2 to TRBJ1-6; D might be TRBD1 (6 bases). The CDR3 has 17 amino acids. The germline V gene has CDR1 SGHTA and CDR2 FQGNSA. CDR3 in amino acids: CASSLAGGTPYSSPLHF. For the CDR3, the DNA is TGTGCCAGCAGCTTAGCGGGCGGGACACCCTATAGTTCACCCCTCCACTTT.

The CDR3 reads CASSPRQAGGYTF. The CDR3 DNA is TGTGCCAGCAGCCCCCGACAGGCTGGTGGCTACACCTTC. The genes are TRBV5-5 and TRBJ1-2, with D perhaps matching TRBD1 (6 bases). The germline V gene has CDR1 SGHKS and CDR2 YYEKEE (reference sequence). The V gene lost 4 bases and the J gene lost 7 bases, with 14 bases spanning the gap. The CDR3 has 13 residues.

In nucleotides, the CDR3 is TGCGCCAGCAGCTTGAGCGGGCCTGGATACGAGCAGTACTTC. It translates to CASSLSGPGYEQYF. The rearrangement links TRBV5-1 to TRBJ2-7; perhaps TRBD2 as D (6 bases). Per the germline V gene, CDR1 is SGHRS and CDR2 is YFSETQ. The CDR3 totals 14 residues. V lost 1 base and J lost 4, with 12 bases in between.

The CDR3 coding sequence is TGTGCCAGCAGTGGTACTAGCGGAACCTACAATGAGCAGTTCTTC. Its protein is CASSGTSGTYNEQFF. The chain employs TRBV9 and TRBJ2-1; 8 bases align to TRBD2. This CDR3 comprises 15 residues. The germline V gene has CDR1 SGDLS and CDR2 YYNGEE. V lost 5 bases to trimming and J lost 2 bases; unmatched junction nucleotides: 6.

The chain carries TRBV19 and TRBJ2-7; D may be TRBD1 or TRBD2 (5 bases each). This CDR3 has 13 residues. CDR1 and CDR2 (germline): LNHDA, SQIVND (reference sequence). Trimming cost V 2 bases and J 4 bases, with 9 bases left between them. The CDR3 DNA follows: TGTGCCAGTAGTATACGAGGGGAGTACGAGCAGTACTTC. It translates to CASSIRGEYEQYF.

In DNA form, the CDR3 reads TGTGCCAGCTCACCCCAGGGACGGAACTATGGCTACACCTTC. This codes for CASSPQGRNYGYTF. This chain connects TRBV18 to TRBJ1-2; perhaps TRBD1 as D (5 bases). CDR3 length: 14 amino acids. V shed 3 bases and J shed 2 bases, with 10 bases lying between them. Germline CDR1 is KGHSH and CDR2 is LQKENI.

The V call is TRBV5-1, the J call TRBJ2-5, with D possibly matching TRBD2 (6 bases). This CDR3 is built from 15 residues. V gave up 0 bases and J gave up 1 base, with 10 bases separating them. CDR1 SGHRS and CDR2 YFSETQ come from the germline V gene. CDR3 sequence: CASSLDVGSQETQYF. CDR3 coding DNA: TGCGCCAGCAGCTTGGATGTCGGGAGCCAAGAGACCCAGTACTTC.

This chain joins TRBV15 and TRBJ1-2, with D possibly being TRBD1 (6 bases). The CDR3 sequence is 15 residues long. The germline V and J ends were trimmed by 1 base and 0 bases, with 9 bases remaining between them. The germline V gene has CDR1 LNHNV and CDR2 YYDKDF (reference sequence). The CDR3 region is CATSRARTANYGYTF. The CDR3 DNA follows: TGTGCCACCAGCAGAGCGAGGACAGCTAACTATGGCTACACCTTC.

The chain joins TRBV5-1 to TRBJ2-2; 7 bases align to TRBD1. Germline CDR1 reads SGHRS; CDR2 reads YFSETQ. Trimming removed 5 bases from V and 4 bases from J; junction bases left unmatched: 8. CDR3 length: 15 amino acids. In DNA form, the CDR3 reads TGCGCCAGCAGGGCGACCCGACAGGGCACCGGGGAGCTGTTTTTT. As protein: CASRATRQGTGELFF. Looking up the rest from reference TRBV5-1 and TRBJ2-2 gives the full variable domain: KAGVTQTPRYLIKTRGQQVTLSCSPISGHRSVSWYQQTPGQGLQFLFEYFSETQRNKGNFPGRFSGRQFSNSRSEMNVSTLELGDSALYLCASRATRQGTGELFFGEGSRLTVL.

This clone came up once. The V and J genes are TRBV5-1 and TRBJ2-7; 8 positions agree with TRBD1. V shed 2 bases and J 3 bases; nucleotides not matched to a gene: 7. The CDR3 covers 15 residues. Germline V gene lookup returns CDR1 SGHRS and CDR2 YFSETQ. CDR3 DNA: TGCGCCAGCAGCTTCCAACAGGGGGTGTACTACGAGCAGTACTTC. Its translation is CASSFQQGVYYEQYF.